This entry concerns a single T cell receptor (beta chain). The data were taken from a study of T-cell memory formation after mild COVID-19. This CDR3 has 13 residues. Trimming pared 0 bases from V and 10 bases from J, leaving 9 bases between. Germline loops: CDR1 LGHNA, CDR2 YNFKEQ. TCRdb redid the calling of the 5' RACE reads with MiXCR, one entry per CDR3 protein. The table includes fewer than 700,000 distinct CDR3 sequences, more than 15% detected once. The source of this sequence is an adult woman who had mild COVID-19 (a few samples of this study predate the infection). Cell type and time point are not known. This chain joins TRBV4-2 and TRBJ2-2, with D tentatively TRBD1 or TRBD2 (5 bases each). The sequencing input was PBMCs or a T cell subset sorted from them (not recorded which). The CDR3 DNA sequence: TGTGCCAGCAGCCAAGATGGGGGATTGGAGCTGTTTTTT. Amino acids: CASSQDGGLELFF.